These 2 T cell receptor beta chains originate from one sample sequenced in a study of blood T cell repertoires in COVID-19. Only in-frame clones appear in the TCRdb table, and some are missing; sequencing was by immunoSEQ multiplex PCR. The sample includes fewer than 250,000 clones, 88% of them seen just once. Sequenced: PBMCs or T cells enriched from blood (not recorded which). All receptors come from a woman aged 25 to 45 who had been exposed to COVID-19.

In its sample, this clone was seen once. V and J are TRBV11-2 and TRBJ1-1; tentative D call: TRBD1 (5 bases). There are 12 residues in the CDR3. The germline CDR1 and CDR2 sequences are SGHAT and FQNNGV. The germline V and J ends were trimmed by 5 bases and 4 bases, with 8 bases remaining between them. This chain's CDR3 is CASSQGVTEAFF. CDR3 sequence (DNA): TGTGCCAGCAGCCAAGGGGTCACTGAAGCTTTCTTT. Combining the CDR3 with reference TRBV11-2 and TRBJ1-1 gives the whole variable domain EAGVAQSPRYKIIEKRQSVAFWCNPISGHATLYWYQQILGQGPKLLIQFQNNGVVDDSQLPKDRFSAERLKGVDSTLKIQPAKLEDSAVYLCASSQGVTEAFFGQGTRLTVV.

The chain combines TRBV28 with TRBJ2-5; 14 bases are shared with TRBD2. The CDR3 consists of 18 residues. CDR1 and CDR2 (germline): MDHEN, SYDVKM. V shed 5 bases and J 0 bases; nucleotides not matched to a gene: 8. CDR3 amino acids: CASSPGLAGVAHQETQYF. CDR3 nucleotides: TGTGCCAGCAGTCCGGGACTAGCGGGAGTTGCCCACCAAGAGACCCAGTACTTC.